The TCR beta chain described here comes from a study of blood T cell repertoires in COVID-19. Study as a whole: Sources were T cells, B-cell-depleted T cells, or PBMCs; the material itself was cDNA or gDNA.

CDR1 is LGHDT, CDR2 YNNKEL, per germline (reference sequence). The length of the CDR3 is 11 residues. J lost 9 bases, V lost 6 bases, and 4 bases had no gene match. Repertoires were generated with immunoSEQ multiplex PCR, while TCRdb's copy carries only in-frame clones and drops some. The sample consists of 150,000 to 200,000 clones, under 80% of them appearing once. The participants were between about 18 and 89 years old and came from 24 US areas. What was sequenced was PBMCs or T cells enriched from blood (not recorded which). The chain couples TRBV3-1 (or the pseudogene TRBV3-2) to TRBJ2-5; the match to TRBD2 covers 7 bases. The clonotype originates from a woman between 45 and 60 years old with acute COVID-19. This chain's CDR3 is CASRGGTPQYF. The CDR3 DNA sequence: TGTGCCAGCAGGGGAGGGACCCCCCAGTACTTC.